This is a list of T cell receptor beta chains from one sample in a study of OX40 agonist ivuxolimab in advanced cancers. This table comes from immunoSEQ multiplex PCR, and its TCRdb copy is limited to in-frame clones, with some not included. This table has some 67,000 clones, around 84% appearing once. Specimen: CD4+ or CD8+ T cells sorted from blood, collected in a trial of the OX40 agonist ivuxolimab. All receptors derive from an adult with an advanced solid tumor such as melanoma, head and neck, liver or kidney cancer. CDR3s include the opening cysteine and the closing phenylalanine or tryptophan. A D gene is named only where the DNA matches it firmly. The size field is filled for only some rows; it gives once, few, many or a size class.

clone size	D gene	V gene	J gene	CDR3 DNA	CDR3 protein
once	.	TRBV5-1	TRBJ1-4	TGCGCCAGCAGCTTGGGCGGGTCTAATGAAAAACTGTTTTTT	CASSLGGSNEKLFF
.	TRBD1	TRBV19	TRBJ2-7	TGTGCCAGTAGTACCGGGACAGGAGCGGTAGGGCTCTACGAGCAGTACTTC	CASSTGTGAVGLYEQYF
.	.	TRBV10-2	TRBJ2-7	TGCGCCAGCAGTGACTGGACAGCAAGCTCCTACGAGCAGTACTTC	CASSDWTASSYEQYF
.	.	TRBV7-9	TRBJ2-2	.	CASSPTLGTGELFF
once	TRBD2	TRBV5-1	TRBJ2-1	TGCGCCAGCAGCCCCTCCGCTGCGGGGGCCTACAATGAGCAGTTCTTC	CASSPSAAGAYNEQFF
.	.	TRBV15	TRBJ2-7	TGTGCCACCAGCAGAGATCGTTCCCACGAGCAGTACTTC	CATSRDRSHEQYF
.	.	TRBV19	TRBJ1-5	TGTGCCAGTAGCGATCAATCTATGCCTGGGGGCAATCAGCCCCAGCATTTT	CASSDQSMPGGNQPQHF
.	.	TRBV2	TRBJ2-3	TGTGCCAGCAGTGACGAGGGGACTAGCACAGATACGCAGTATTTT	CASSDEGTSTDTQYF
.	.	TRBV7-2	TRBJ2-7	TGTGCCAGCAGCCCACAGTCGGCGGGCCAGTTCGGCGAGCAGTACTTC	CASSPQSAGQFGEQYF
.	.	TRBV28	TRBJ1-5	TGTGCCAGCAGTAAATATAGCAATCAGCCCCAGCATTTT	CASSKYSNQPQHF
.	.	TRBV19	TRBJ1-2	TGTGCCAGTAGTATAGAAGTCCGGATTAACTATGGCTACACCTTC	CASSIEVRINYGYTF
.	.	TRBV6-6	TRBJ2-3	TGTGCCAGCAGCGACCGGGGGGCCCTCACAGATACGCAGTATTTT	CASSDRGALTDTQYF
.	.	TRBV7-9	TRBJ1-1	TGTGCCAGCAGCCTCGCGACTGAAGCTTTCTTT	CASSLATEAFF
few	.	TRBV28	TRBJ1-3	TGTGCCAGCGGCGACCGATACTCTGGAAACACCATATATTTT	CASGDRYSGNTIYF
.	.	TRBV30	TRBJ1-2	TGTGCCTGGAGTCCCCGGGGCGGTTTAGGCTACACCTTC	CAWSPRGGLGYTF
.	.	TRBV27	TRBJ1-5	TGTGCCAGCAGTTTGGGGTTTGGGCAGAGCAATCAGCCCCAGCATTTT	CASSLGFGQSNQPQHF
.	.	TRBV25-1	TRBJ1-2	TGTGCCAGCAGTGAGGGGACCTTCCGGCCCTGGGGCTACACCTTC	CASSEGTFRPWGYTF
.	TRBD1	TRBV28	TRBJ1-2	TGTGCCAGCCTAACTAGGACAGGGGGTAACTATGGCTACACCTTC	CASLTRTGGNYGYTF
.	TRBD1	TRBV30	TRBJ1-6	TGTGCCTGGAGTCGGGACAGATCTTCACCCCTCCACTTT	CAWSRDRSSPLHF
.	.	TRBV7-9	TRBJ2-3	TGTGCCAGCAGCTTAGCGGGGTTCGGGGAAAATACGCAGTATTTT	CASSLAGFGENTQYF
.	TRBD1	TRBV4-1	TRBJ2-5	TGCGCCAGCAGCCAAGCGGGACAGGGGTCAGAGACCCAGTACTTC	CASSQAGQGSETQYF
.	TRBD1	TRBV7-9	TRBJ2-7	TGTGCCAGCAGCGCCCTGACAGGGTATAGCGAGCAGTACTTC	CASSALTGYSEQYF
.	.	TRBV14	TRBJ1-2	TGTGCCAGCAGCCCGGATTTTAGCTATGGCTACACCTTC	CASSPDFSYGYTF
.	.	TRBV5-6	TRBJ1-5	TGTGCCAGCAGCCGCCAGGGATCCGGGCGGCCCCAGCATTTT	CASSRQGSGRPQHF
.	TRBD1	TRBV5-4	TRBJ1-6	TGTGCCAGCAGCGGCGTAGACAGGGGTGGAAATTCACCCCTCCACTTT	CASSGVDRGGNSPLHF
.	.	TRBV29-1	TRBJ2-3	TGCAGCGGCGACGGGGATACGCAGTATTTT	CSGDGDTQYF
.	.	TRBV5-3	TRBJ1-5	TGTGCCAGAAGCTTAGGACAGCTCGGCGCGAGCAATCAGCCCCAGCATTTT	CARSLGQLGASNQPQHF
.	.	TRBV4-1	TRBJ1-1	TGCGCCAGCAGCCAAGATCGGGGCAGGGTCTACGCTTTCTTT	CASSQDRGRVYAFF
.	TRBD1	TRBV11-1	TRBJ2-7	TGTGCCAGCAGCTTAACCGGGACAGGGTACGAGCAGTACTTC	CASSLTGTGYEQYF
.	.	TRBV6-5	TRBJ1-2	TGTGCCAGCAGACAGGCTAACTATGGCTACACCTTC	CASRQANYGYTF
.	.	TRBV9	TRBJ1-2	TGTGCCAGCAGCACAGCGACAGGAACCTATGGCTACACCTTC	CASSTATGTYGYTF
.	.	TRBV5-6	TRBJ1-3	TGTGCCAGCACCGGCTCTGGAAACACCATATATTTT	CASTGSGNTIYF
.	TRBD1	TRBV19	TRBJ2-4	TGTGCCAGTAGTATGGGACAGTTTCTAGCCAAAAACATTCAGTACTTC	CASSMGQFLAKNIQYF
once	.	TRBV28	TRBJ2-5	TGTGCCAGCAATCTCGCAGGGGCCCAAGAGACCCAGTACTTC	CASNLAGAQETQYF
.	TRBD2	TRBV7-2	TRBJ2-7	TGTGCCAGCAGTTATACTAGCGGGGGAACCTACGAGCAGTACTTC	CASSYTSGGTYEQYF
.	TRBD2	TRBV28	TRBJ2-1	TGTGCCAGCAGTCCGCGGGGGGGCCGCCACAATGAGCAGTTCTTC	CASSPRGGRHNEQFF
few	TRBD1	TRBV5-4	TRBJ2-1	TGTGCCAGCAGCTCCGCCTCTCGACAGGGCCGTGGGAGTGAGCAGTTCTTC	CASSSASRQGRGSEQFF
.	.	TRBV11-3	TRBJ2-3	TGTGCCAGCAGCCGCACCGGCCAGGGCGGCACAGATACGCAGTATTTT	CASSRTGQGGTDTQYF
once	TRBD1	TRBV19	TRBJ1-2	TGTGCCAGTAGTATCGACAGGGACTTTCCGACCTATGGCTACACCTTC	CASSIDRDFPTYGYTF
.	.	TRBV5-1	TRBJ2-3	TGCGCCAGCAGCCTCGCGGCGGGCACAGATACGCAGTATTTT	CASSLAAGTDTQYF
.	TRBD1	TRBV14	TRBJ1-4	TGTGCCAGCAGCCCAGTGACAGGGGATCTTCAAAAACTGTTTTTT	CASSPVTGDLQKLFF
once	TRBD2	TRBV30	TRBJ2-3	TGTGCCTGGAAGGGACTAGACTCTGATACGCAGTATTTT	CAWKGLDSDTQYF
.	.	TRBV18	TRBJ2-7	TGTGCCAGCTCACAAGGGGGGCGCTCCTACGAGCAGTACTTC	CASSQGGRSYEQYF
.	.	TRBV6-6	TRBJ2-7	TGTGCCAGCAGTTACTCGGAGGGGTGGTACGAGCAGTACTTC	CASSYSEGWYEQYF
.	TRBD1	TRBV2	TRBJ2-5	TGTGCCAGCAGCGGACAGGGCCTCGGGCAAGAGACCCAGTACTTC	CASSGQGLGQETQYF
few	TRBD2	TRBV7-7	TRBJ2-5	TGTGCCAGCAGCCAAAGCGGGGACCAAGAGACCCAGTACTTC	CASSQSGDQETQYF
.	.	TRBV5-4	TRBJ2-6	TGTGCCAGCAGCTTGTCCCAGGGAAGGGCCAACGTCCTGACTTTC	CASSLSQGRANVLTF
.	TRBD1	TRBV6-5	TRBJ1-4	TGTGCCACGACCAACAGGGGCTCGACTGAAAAACTGTTTTTT	CATTNRGSTEKLFF
.	.	TRBV28	TRBJ1-6	TGTGCCAGCAGTTTAGAACGACTACCCTTCGTCCACTTT	CASSLERLPFVHF
.	.	TRBV4-1	TRBJ2-7	TGCGCCAGCAGCCAAGATGTGCTACTAGGAGGGAGTCCCTACGAGCAGTACTTC	CASSQDVLLGGSPYEQYF
.	.	TRBV5-1	TRBJ2-2	TGCGCCAGCAGCATACAGGGTGGGATCACCGGGGAGCTGTTTTTT	CASSIQGGITGELFF
.	TRBD2	TRBV29-1	TRBJ2-2	TGCAGCGTCAGCCGACTAGCGGGAGGAGCCGGGGAGCTGTTTTTT	CSVSRLAGGAGELFF
.	.	TRBV4-2	TRBJ1-5	TGTGCCAGCAGCCAACGTGGAAATCAGCCCCAGCATTTT	CASSQRGNQPQHF